These T cell receptor beta chains were read from a single sample in a study of cytotoxic CD8 clonotypes in ibrutinib-treated CLL. TCRdb keeps only in-frame clones here, not all; method: immunoSEQ multiplex PCR. The sample carries some 81,000 clones, 79% recorded once. The material sequenced was PBMCs, taken after 12 months of ibrutinib treatment. The receptors come from a human donor with chronic lymphocytic leukemia. CDR3s include the opening cysteine and the closing phenylalanine or tryptophan. A D gene is named only where the DNA matches it firmly. The size field is filled for only some rows; it gives once, few, many or a size class.

v_gene: TRBV7-8; d_gene: TRBD1; j_gene: TRBJ1-5; abundance: few; CDR3nt: TGTGCCAGCAGCTTAGCTTGGGACAGGGTTCAGCCCCAGCATTTT; CDR3aa: CASSLAWDRVQPQHF
v_gene: TRBV18; d_gene: TRBD2; j_gene: TRBJ2-5; abundance: NA; CDR3nt: TGTGCCAGCTCACCGGCTAGCGGGAGTGTACAGACCCAGTACTTC; CDR3aa: CASSPASGSVQTQYF
v_gene: TRBV13; d_gene: NA; j_gene: TRBJ2-3; abundance: once; CDR3nt: TGTGCCAGCAGCAACACCCCAAACAGGCGGTATTTT; CDR3aa: CASSNTPNRRYF
v_gene: TRBV6-6; d_gene: TRBD2; j_gene: TRBJ2-1; abundance: NA; CDR3nt: TGTGCCAGCACCAGGACTAGCGGGGCCTACAATGAGCAGTTCTTC; CDR3aa: CASTRTSGAYNEQFF
v_gene: TRBV12-5; d_gene: NA; j_gene: TRBJ2-5; abundance: NA; CDR3nt: TGTGCTAGTGGTTTGGCGGGAGCGGGGACCCAGTACTTC; CDR3aa: CASGLAGAGTQYF
v_gene: TRBV7-2; d_gene: NA; j_gene: TRBJ2-3; abundance: NA; CDR3nt: TGTGCCAGCAGCTTATCGGCGGGTGGAGATACGCAGTATTTT; CDR3aa: CASSLSAGGDTQYF
v_gene: TRBV15; d_gene: NA; j_gene: TRBJ1-3; abundance: NA; CDR3nt: TGTGCCACCAGCAGAGATCGGGGCAGGGCTTCTGGAAACACCATATATTTT; CDR3aa: CATSRDRGRASGNTIYF
v_gene: TRBV4-2; d_gene: NA; j_gene: TRBJ1-2; abundance: NA; CDR3nt: TGTGCCAGCAGCCAAGAGAACGGCGGAAACTATGGCTACACCTTC; CDR3aa: CASSQENGGNYGYTF
v_gene: TRBV7-6; d_gene: TRBD2; j_gene: TRBJ2-3; abundance: NA; CDR3nt: TGTGCCAGCAGCCAGCCCGGACTAGGAGGGGATACGCAGTATTTT; CDR3aa: CASSQPGLGGDTQYF
v_gene: TRBV7-9; d_gene: NA; j_gene: TRBJ2-5; abundance: NA; CDR3nt: TGTGCCAGCCGCTACGGGGCTAGCGTCCAAGAGACCCAGTACTTC; CDR3aa: CASRYGASVQETQYF
v_gene: TRBV6-4; d_gene: TRBD1; j_gene: TRBJ2-2; abundance: NA; CDR3nt: TGTGCCAGCAGTGAGCAGGGGGCGGACACCGGGGAGCTGTTTTTT; CDR3aa: CASSEQGADTGELFF
v_gene: TRBV6-6; d_gene: NA; j_gene: TRBJ2-1; abundance: few; CDR3nt: TGTGCCAGCAGTTACCCCCGACCGGGAACACTGCATGAGCAGTTCTTC; CDR3aa: CASSYPRPGTLHEQFF
v_gene: TRBV25-1; d_gene: NA; j_gene: TRBJ1-6; abundance: many; CDR3nt: TGTGCCAGCAAGGCAGGGAGTTCACCCCTCCACTTT; CDR3aa: CASKAGSSPLHF
v_gene: TRBV7-6; d_gene: TRBD2; j_gene: TRBJ2-1; abundance: NA; CDR3nt: TGTGCCAGCAGCCCTAGGAACATACTAGCGGGGGCCTACAATGAGCAGTTCTTC; CDR3aa: CASSPRNILAGAYNEQFF
v_gene: TRBV7-2; d_gene: NA; j_gene: TRBJ2-5; abundance: NA; CDR3nt: TGTGCCAGCAGCCCCGGGAGCGTTCAAGAGACCCAGTACTTC; CDR3aa: CASSPGSVQETQYF
v_gene: TRBV9; d_gene: TRBD1; j_gene: TRBJ1-5; abundance: NA; CDR3nt: TGTGCCAGCAGCGTAGGGGGACAGCCCGATCAGCCCCAGCATTTT; CDR3aa: CASSVGGQPDQPQHF
v_gene: TRBV7-6; d_gene: TRBD1; j_gene: TRBJ1-1; abundance: NA; CDR3nt: TGTGCCAGCAGCTTATCCCCGGGACAGGGGAACACTGAAGCTTTCTTT; CDR3aa: CASSLSPGQGNTEAFF
v_gene: TRBV5-1; d_gene: TRBD2; j_gene: TRBJ2-1; abundance: NA; CDR3nt: TGCGCCAGCAGCTTAACTAGCGGTTCCTACAATGAGCAGTTCTTC; CDR3aa: CASSLTSGSYNEQFF
v_gene: TRBV18; d_gene: NA; j_gene: TRBJ2-5; abundance: NA; CDR3nt: TGTGCCAGCTCCTTGGGGGCGGCCCAAGAGACCCAGTACTTC; CDR3aa: CASSLGAAQETQYF
v_gene: TRBV15; d_gene: NA; j_gene: TRBJ1-2; abundance: NA; CDR3nt: TGTGCCACCAGCAGAGTAGGTTGGGACCCGGAGGACTATGGCTACACCTTC; CDR3aa: CATSRVGWDPEDYGYTF
v_gene: TRBV7-5; d_gene: NA; j_gene: TRBJ2-5; abundance: NA; CDR3nt: TGTGCCAGAAGCCCCACTGGGGAGGGGGCCGACGAGACCCAGTACTTC; CDR3aa: CARSPTGEGADETQYF
v_gene: TRBV6-6; d_gene: NA; j_gene: TRBJ1-5; abundance: NA; CDR3nt: TGTGCCAGCAGGACGACGGGCAATCAGCCCCAGCATTTT; CDR3aa: CASRTTGNQPQHF
v_gene: TRBV5-1; d_gene: TRBD1; j_gene: TRBJ1-2; abundance: NA; CDR3nt: TGCGCCAGCAGCCTAGGACAGGGGAGAGGCTACATCTTC; CDR3aa: CASSLGQGRGYIF
v_gene: TRBV6-1; d_gene: TRBD2; j_gene: TRBJ2-7; abundance: NA; CDR3nt: TGTGCCAGCACCCAGGGGGCTAGCGGGGGATACGAGCAGTACTTC; CDR3aa: CASTQGASGGYEQYF
v_gene: TRBV14; d_gene: NA; j_gene: TRBJ2-2; abundance: NA; CDR3nt: TGTGCCAGCAGCCAAGATTGGCGTAGCGGGGAGCTGTTTTTT; CDR3aa: CASSQDWRSGELFF
v_gene: TRBV25-1; d_gene: NA; j_gene: TRBJ2-2; abundance: few; CDR3nt: TGTGCCAGCACCCCTTGGGTCACCGGGGAGCTGTTTTTT; CDR3aa: CASTPWVTGELFF
v_gene: TRBV20-1; d_gene: NA; j_gene: TRBJ2-1; abundance: NA; CDR3nt: TGCAGTGCACAGGGACCCAATGAGCAGTTCTTC; CDR3aa: CSAQGPNEQFF
v_gene: TRBV28; d_gene: NA; j_gene: TRBJ2-1; abundance: NA; CDR3nt: TGTGCCAGCAGTACCGACGGGTCCGGAGATGAGCAGTTCTTC; CDR3aa: CASSTDGSGDEQFF
v_gene: TRBV19; d_gene: TRBD2; j_gene: TRBJ2-2; abundance: NA; CDR3nt: TGTGCCAGCACCCGGACGGGGGGCGGGGAGCTGTTTTTT; CDR3aa: CASTRTGGGELFF